One sample yielded the 9 T cell receptor beta chains listed below, sequenced in a study of blood T cells in healthy people across ages. A sample-barcoded 5' primer and a J-beta primer mix were used in a second PCR of roughly 7 to 11 cycles. TCRdb recomputed calls from the 5' RACE reads with MiXCR, one row per CDR3 protein. The data contain about 830,000 distinct CDR3 sequences, approximately 65% of them seen just once; the ten biggest clones take up 28%. The sample comprised blood. The receptors were sampled from a young man in good health.

This clonotype was picked up many times. This chain links TRBV11-1 with TRBJ2-2; D possibly corresponds to TRBD2 (6 bases). V shed 2 bases and J shed 6 bases, with 16 bases lying between them. This CDR3 comprises 16 residues. CDR1 and CDR2 from the germline V gene are SGHAT and FQDESV (reference sequence). CDR3 protein: CASSLRVAATAGELFF. The CDR3 nucleotides are TGTGCCAGCAGCTTACGCGTAGCGGCGACCGCCGGGGAGCTGTTTTTT.

The V and J genes are TRBV7-2 and TRBJ2-3, with 15 bases aligning to TRBD2. The CDR3 has 17 residues. Looked up from germline, CDR1 is SGHTA and CDR2 is FQGNSA. With V trimmed by 3 bases and J by 5 bases, 6 bases remained unmatched. CDR3 nucleotide sequence: TGTGCCAGCAGCTTTGGGACTAGCGGGGGGTTTATAGATACGCAGTATTTT. Its protein is CASSFGTSGGFIDTQYF.

This clonotype has more than one count but fewer than ten. The chain recombines TRBV27 with TRBJ1-6, with TRBD1 matching over 7 bases. The CDR3 has 13 residues. CDR1 and CDR2 from the germline V gene are MNHEY and SMNVEV (reference sequence). V shed 8 bases, J shed 10 bases, and the junction held 8 bases outside the gene matches. The CDR3 loop reads CASRVAGGSPLHF. CDR3 nucleotides: TGTGCCAGCCGGGTGGCAGGGGGATCACCCCTCCACTTT.

This clonotype was seen once. The rearrangement uses TRBV9 and TRBJ2-2; D possibly corresponds to TRBD2 (5 bases). Germline V gene sequence: CDR1 SGDLS, CDR2 YYNGEE. The CDR3 spans 16 residues. Trimming took 0 bases from V and 5 from J, leaving 14 bases between them. CDR3 DNA: TGTGCCAGCAGCGTAGCTCTTTATTGGGAGACCGGGGAGCTGTTTTTT. Translating gives CASSVALYWETGELFF.

The chain carries TRBV20-1 and TRBJ1-5; D is perhaps TRBD1 (5 bases). CDR3 length: 15 amino acids. V lost 0 bases and J lost 3, with 12 bases in between. Germline loops: CDR1 DFQATT, CDR2 SNEGSKA (reference sequence). The CDR3 region is CSARDGGEVNQPQHF. CDR3 nucleotide sequence: TGCAGTGCTAGAGACGGGGGGGAGGTCAATCAGCCCCAGCATTTT.

This clonotype was found a few times. The chain recombines TRBV7-3 with TRBJ2-6; unclear D gene. V shed 3 bases and J shed 0 bases, with 6 bases lying between them. Germline V CDR1 and CDR2: SGHTA, FQGTGA. The CDR3 consists of 15 residues. CDR3 sequence: CASSFLFSGANVLTF. The CDR3 region has the DNA TGTGCCAGCAGCTTTCTATTCTCTGGGGCCAACGTCCTGACTTTC.

This chain joins TRBV4-2 and TRBJ2-5, with D unclear. V was trimmed by 4 bases and J by 1 base, leaving 13 bases between them. Looked up from germline, CDR1 is LGHNA and CDR2 is YNFKEQ. The CDR3 has 15 residues. The CDR3 nucleotides are TGTGCCAGCAGCCCGTGGACGGCGATCCAAGAGACCCAGTACTTC. Protein: CASSPWTAIQETQYF.

The chain links TRBV11-2 to TRBJ1-1, with D maybe TRBD1 (5 bases). V gave up 3 bases and J gave up 1 base, with 12 bases separating them. The CDR3 covers 15 residues. Germline CDR1 reads SGHAT; CDR2 reads FQNNGV. CDR3 region: CASSFIRDRNTEAFF. DNA of the CDR3: TGTGCCAGCAGCTTCATCAGGGATCGGAACACTGAAGCTTTCTTT.

This clonotype was seen a few times. V and J are TRBV29-1 and TRBJ2-2, with 7 bases identical to TRBD1. This CDR3 spans 15 amino acids. The trim removed 1 base at V and 5 bases at J, leaving 7 bases unmatched. CDR1 is SQVTM and CDR2 is ANQGSEA in the germline V gene. The CDR3: CSVEVTAGGTGELFF. The DNA of the CDR3 is TGCAGCGTTGAAGTTACGGCAGGGGGTACCGGGGAGCTGTTTTTT.